This TCR beta chain originates from a study of PD-1 blockade in classical Hodgkin lymphoma. General study findings and limits: Lower baseline TCR diversity was reported for newly diagnosed patients than for healthy donors.

The repertoire was sequenced with immunoSEQ multiplex PCR; TCRdb's copy has only in-frame clones and lacks some. The data contain 45,000 to 50,000 clones, roughly 80% of them seen just once; the ten biggest clones take up approximately 21%. Note on this clone: What it binds is not known.

The CDR3 spans 17 residues. Germline CDR1 and CDR2: SEHNR and FQNEAQ (reference sequence). Trimming removed 1 base from V and 7 bases from J, with 17 bases in between. Autologous stem cell transplantation was followed by relapse in every patient, and brentuximab vedotin exposure varied. V is TRBV7-9 and J is TRBJ1-6, with D maybe TRBD1 (6 bases). The material was peripheral blood mononuclear cells (PBMCs), obtained before the second cycle of nivolumab. This receptor was obtained from a human donor with classical Hodgkin lymphoma. In DNA form, the CDR3 reads TGTGCCAGCAGCTTAGGGGGACCGGGGGCGTGGAATTCACCCCTCCACTTT. Encoded protein: CASSLGGPGAWNSPLHF.